Detailed here is one T cell receptor (beta chain). What it binds is unknown. Researchers took RNA transcripts and amplified TCR beta CDR3 regions from them. The first round was an RT-PCR with HTBI primers, and the second round was a multiplex PCR. TCRdb fed the multiplex PCR reads into MiXCR, producing one record per CDR3 protein. This table holds hundreds of thousands of distinct CDR3 sequences, 15% found once. Germline-derived CDR1 and CDR2 are MNHEY and SVGEGT. This CDR3 spans 19 amino acids. J was trimmed by 2 bases and V by 6 bases; bases with no gene match: 15. The data belong to a study of Graves' ophthalmopathy and Graves' hyperthyroidism. Study-wide results and caveats: A roughly 84% specificity and 85% to 90% sensitivity were achieved by a 13-signature model that separated ophthalmopathy from stable hyperthyroidism. The authors also found most expanded thyroid clonotypes above 0.001 frequency in blood.

Additional autoimmune diseases, uncontrolled infections, pregnancy or lactation disqualified patients. Each diagnosis was determined on the basis of clinical symptoms, serum thyroxine, TRAb, thyroid ultrasound and orbital computed tomography. This receptor was obtained from a woman between 18 and 29 years old with stable Graves' hyperthyroidism. V and J are TRBV6-2 or TRBV6-3 and TRBJ1-5; 11 nucleotides line up with TRBD1. Sequenced sample: peripheral blood. The CDR3 DNA sequence: TGTGCCAGCAGACCAACCTCGGGACAGGGGGTATGGGGCAATCAGCCCCAGCATTTT. The encoded protein is CASRPTSGQGVWGNQPQHF.